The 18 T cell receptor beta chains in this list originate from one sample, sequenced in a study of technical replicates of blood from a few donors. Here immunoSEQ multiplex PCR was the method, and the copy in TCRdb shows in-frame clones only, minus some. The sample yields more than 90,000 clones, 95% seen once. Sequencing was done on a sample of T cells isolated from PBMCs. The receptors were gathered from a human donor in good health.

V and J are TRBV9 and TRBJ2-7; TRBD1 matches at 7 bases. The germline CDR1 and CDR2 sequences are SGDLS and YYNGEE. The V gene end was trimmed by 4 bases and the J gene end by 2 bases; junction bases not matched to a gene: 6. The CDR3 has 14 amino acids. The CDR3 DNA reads TGTGCCAGCAGCCCTCGGGACAGTCCCTACGAGCAGTACTTC. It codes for CASSPRDSPYEQYF.

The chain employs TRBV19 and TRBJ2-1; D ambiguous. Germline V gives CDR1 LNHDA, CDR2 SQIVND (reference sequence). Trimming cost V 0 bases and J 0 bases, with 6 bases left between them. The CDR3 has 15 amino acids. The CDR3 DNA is TGTGCCAGTAGTATAGATGCGAGCTCCTACAATGAGCAGTTCTTC. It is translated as CASSIDASSYNEQFF.

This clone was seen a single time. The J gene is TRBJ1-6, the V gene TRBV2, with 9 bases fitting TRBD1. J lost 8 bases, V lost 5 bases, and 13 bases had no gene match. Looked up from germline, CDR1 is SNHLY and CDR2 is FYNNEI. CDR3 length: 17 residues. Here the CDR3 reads CASSTRTGTGRDSPLHF. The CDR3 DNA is TGTGCCAGCAGTACCCGAACCGGGACAGGGAGGGATTCACCCCTCCACTTT.

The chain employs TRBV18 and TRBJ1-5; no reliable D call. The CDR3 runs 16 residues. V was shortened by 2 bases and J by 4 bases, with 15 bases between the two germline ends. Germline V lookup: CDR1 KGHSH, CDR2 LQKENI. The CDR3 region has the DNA TGTGCCAGCTCACCAGAAGAGTTATGGGCAAATCAGCCCCAGCATTTT. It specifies CASSPEELWANQPQHF.

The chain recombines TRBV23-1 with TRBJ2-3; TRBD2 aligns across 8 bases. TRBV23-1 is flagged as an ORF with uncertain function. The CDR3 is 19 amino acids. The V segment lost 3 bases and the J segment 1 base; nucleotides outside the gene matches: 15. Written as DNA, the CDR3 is TGCGCCAGCAGTCAGGTCCCACGGGAGGGGGGTTCTCGCACAGATACGCAGTATTTT. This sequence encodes CASSQVPREGGSRTDTQYF.

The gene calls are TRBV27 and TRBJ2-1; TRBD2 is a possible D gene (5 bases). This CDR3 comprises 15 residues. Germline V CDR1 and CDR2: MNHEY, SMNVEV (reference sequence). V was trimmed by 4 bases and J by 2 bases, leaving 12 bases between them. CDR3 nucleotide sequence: TGTGCCAGCAGTTCATTGGGGAGTGCCTACAATGAGCAGTTCTTC. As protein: CASSSLGSAYNEQFF.

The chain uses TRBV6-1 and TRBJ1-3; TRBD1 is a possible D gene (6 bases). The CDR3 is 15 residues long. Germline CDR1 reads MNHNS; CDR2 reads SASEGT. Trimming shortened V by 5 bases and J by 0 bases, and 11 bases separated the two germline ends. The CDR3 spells CASSMDRTSGNTIYF. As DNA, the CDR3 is TGTGCCAGCAGTATGGACAGAACCTCTGGAAACACCATATATTTT.

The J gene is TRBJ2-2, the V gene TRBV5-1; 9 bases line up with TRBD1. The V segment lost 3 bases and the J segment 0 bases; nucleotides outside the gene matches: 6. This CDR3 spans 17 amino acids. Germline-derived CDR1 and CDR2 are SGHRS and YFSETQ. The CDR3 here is CASSSRGQGANTGELFF. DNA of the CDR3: TGCGCCAGCAGCTCTAGGGGACAGGGAGCGAACACCGGGGAGCTGTTTTTT. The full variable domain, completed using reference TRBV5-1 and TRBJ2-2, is KAGVTQTPRYLIKTRGQQVTLSCSPISGHRSVSWYQQTPGQGLQFLFEYFSETQRNKGNFPGRFSGRQFSNSRSEMNVSTLELGDSALYLCASSSRGQGANTGELFFGEGSRLTVL.

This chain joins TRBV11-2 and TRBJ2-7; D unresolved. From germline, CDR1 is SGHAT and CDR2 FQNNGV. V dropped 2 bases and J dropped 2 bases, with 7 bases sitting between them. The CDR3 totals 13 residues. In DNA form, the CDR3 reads TGTGCCAGCAGCTTAAGCCTACCCTACGAGCAGTACTTC. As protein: CASSLSLPYEQYF.

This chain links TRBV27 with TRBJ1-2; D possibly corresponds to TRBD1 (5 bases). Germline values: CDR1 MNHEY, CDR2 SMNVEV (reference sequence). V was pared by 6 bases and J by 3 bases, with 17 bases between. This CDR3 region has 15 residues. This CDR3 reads CASSPGHGGDYGYTF. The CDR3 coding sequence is TGTGCCAGCAGCCCGGGGCACGGAGGGGACTATGGCTACACCTTC.

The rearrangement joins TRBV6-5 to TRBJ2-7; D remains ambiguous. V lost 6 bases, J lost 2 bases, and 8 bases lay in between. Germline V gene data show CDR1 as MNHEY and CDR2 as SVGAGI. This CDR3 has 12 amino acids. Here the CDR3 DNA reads TGTGCCAGCAGGGCCGACACCTACGAGCAGTACTTC. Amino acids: CASRADTYEQYF.

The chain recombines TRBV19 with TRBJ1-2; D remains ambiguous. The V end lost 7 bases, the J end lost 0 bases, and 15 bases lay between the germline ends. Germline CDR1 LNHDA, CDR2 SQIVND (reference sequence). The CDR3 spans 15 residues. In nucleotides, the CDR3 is TGTGCCAGTAAATACTGGGCAGCCTCTAACTATGGCTACACCTTC. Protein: CASKYWAASNYGYTF. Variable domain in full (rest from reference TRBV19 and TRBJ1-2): DGGITQSPKYLFRKEGQNVTLSCEQNLNHDAMYWYRQDPGQGLRLIYYSQIVNDFQKGDIAEGYSVSREKKESFPLTVTSAQKNPTAFYLCASKYWAASNYGYTFGSGTRLTVV.

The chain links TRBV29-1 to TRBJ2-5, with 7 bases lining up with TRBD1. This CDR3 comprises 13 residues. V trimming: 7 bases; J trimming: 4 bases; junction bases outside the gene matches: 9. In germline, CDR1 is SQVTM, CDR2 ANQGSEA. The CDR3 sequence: CSAWTGRGETQYF. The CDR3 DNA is TGCAGCGCATGGACAGGACGGGGAGAGACCCAGTACTTC.

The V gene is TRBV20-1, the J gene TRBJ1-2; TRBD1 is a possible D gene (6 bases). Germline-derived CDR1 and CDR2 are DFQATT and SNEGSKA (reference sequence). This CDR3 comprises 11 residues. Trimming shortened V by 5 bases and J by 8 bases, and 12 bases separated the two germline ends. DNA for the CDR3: TGCAGTGCTCCTTTCAGGGGAGGCTACACCTTC. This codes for CSAPFRGGYTF.

CDR3 in DNA: TGCGCCAGCAGCCAAACTAGCTCCTACGAGCAGTACTTC. As protein: CASSQTSSYEQYF. J is TRBJ2-7 and V is TRBV4-1; possible D gene TRBD2, 5 bases. The V end lost 2 bases, the J end lost 0 bases, and 5 bases lay between the germline ends. CDR3 size: 13 residues. Germline CDR1 reads MGHRA; CDR2 reads YSYEKL.

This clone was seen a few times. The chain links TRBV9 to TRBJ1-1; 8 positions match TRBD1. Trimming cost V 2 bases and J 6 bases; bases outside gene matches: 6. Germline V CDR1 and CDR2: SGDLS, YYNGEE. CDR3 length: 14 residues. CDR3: CASSVGQGGPEAFF. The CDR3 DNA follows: TGTGCCAGCAGCGTCGGACAGGGAGGCCCTGAAGCTTTCTTT.

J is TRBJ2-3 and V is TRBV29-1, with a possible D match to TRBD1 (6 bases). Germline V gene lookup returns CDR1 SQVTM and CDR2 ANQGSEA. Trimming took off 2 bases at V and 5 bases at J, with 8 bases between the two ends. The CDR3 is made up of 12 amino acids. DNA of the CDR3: TGCAGCGTTGAATGGGACATAGATACGCAGTATTTT. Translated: CSVEWDIDTQYF.

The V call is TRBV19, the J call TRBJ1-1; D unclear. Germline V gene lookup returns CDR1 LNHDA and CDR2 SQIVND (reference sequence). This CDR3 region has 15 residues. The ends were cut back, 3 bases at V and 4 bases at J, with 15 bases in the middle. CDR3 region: CASSISGTTGTEAFF. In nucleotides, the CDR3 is TGTGCCAGTAGTATTTCTGGTACTACGGGCACTGAAGCTTTCTTT.